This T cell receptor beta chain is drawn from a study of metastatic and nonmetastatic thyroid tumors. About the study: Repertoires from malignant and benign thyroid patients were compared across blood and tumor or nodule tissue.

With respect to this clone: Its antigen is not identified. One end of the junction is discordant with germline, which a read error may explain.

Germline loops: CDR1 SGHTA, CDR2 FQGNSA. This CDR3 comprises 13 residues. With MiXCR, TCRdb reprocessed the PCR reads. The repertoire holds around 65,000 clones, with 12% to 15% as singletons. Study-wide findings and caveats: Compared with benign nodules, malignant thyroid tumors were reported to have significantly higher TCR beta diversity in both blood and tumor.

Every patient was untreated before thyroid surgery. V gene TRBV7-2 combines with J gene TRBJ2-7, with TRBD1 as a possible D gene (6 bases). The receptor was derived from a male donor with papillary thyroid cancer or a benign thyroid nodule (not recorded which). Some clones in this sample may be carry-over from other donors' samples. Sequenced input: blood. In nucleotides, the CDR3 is TGTGCCAGCAGCTTAGGTGGGGGCTACGATCAGTATTTC. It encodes CASSLGGGYDQYF.